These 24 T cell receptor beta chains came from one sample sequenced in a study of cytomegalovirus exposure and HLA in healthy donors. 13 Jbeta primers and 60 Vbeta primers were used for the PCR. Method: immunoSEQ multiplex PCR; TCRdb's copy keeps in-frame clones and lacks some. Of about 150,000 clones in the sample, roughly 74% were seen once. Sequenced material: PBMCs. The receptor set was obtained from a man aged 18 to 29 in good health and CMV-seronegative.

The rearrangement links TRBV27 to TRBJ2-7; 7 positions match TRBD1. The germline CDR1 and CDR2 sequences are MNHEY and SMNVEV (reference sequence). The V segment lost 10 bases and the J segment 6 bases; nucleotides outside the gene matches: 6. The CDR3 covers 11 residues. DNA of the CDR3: TGTGCCATCGACAGGGTGTGCGAGCAGTACGTC. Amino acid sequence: CAIDRVCEQYV.

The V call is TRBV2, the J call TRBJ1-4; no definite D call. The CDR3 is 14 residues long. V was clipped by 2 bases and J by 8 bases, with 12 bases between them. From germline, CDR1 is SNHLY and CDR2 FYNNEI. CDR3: CASSESPAAEKLFF. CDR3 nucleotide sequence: TGTGCCAGCAGTGAATCCCCAGCGGCGGAAAAACTGTTTTTT.

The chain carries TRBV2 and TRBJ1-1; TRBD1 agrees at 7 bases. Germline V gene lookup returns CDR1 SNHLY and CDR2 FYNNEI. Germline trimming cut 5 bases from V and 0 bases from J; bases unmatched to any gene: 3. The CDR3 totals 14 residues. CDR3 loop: CASSPTGMNTEAFF. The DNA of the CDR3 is TGTGCCAGCAGTCCGACAGGGATGAACACTGAAGCTTTCTTT.

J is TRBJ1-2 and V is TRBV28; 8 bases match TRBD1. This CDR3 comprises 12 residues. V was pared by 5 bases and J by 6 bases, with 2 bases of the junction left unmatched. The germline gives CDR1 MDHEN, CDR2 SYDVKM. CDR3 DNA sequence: TGTGCCAGCAGTACAGGGGGAGATGGCTACACCTTC. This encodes CASSTGGDGYTF.

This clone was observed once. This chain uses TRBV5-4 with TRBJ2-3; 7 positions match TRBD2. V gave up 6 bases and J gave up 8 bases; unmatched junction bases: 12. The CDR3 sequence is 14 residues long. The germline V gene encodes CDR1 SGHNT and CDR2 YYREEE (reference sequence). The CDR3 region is CASNRGSGASTQYF. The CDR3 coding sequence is TGTGCCAGCAACCGCGGGAGCGGGGCCTCTACGCAGTATTTT.

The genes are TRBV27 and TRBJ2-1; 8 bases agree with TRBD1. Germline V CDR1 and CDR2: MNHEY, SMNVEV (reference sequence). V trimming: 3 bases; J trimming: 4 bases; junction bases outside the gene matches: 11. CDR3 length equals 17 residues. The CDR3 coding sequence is TGTGCCAGCAGTTTTCAGGGGGCTACTAGATTGTACAATGAGCAGTTCTTC. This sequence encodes CASSFQGATRLYNEQFF.

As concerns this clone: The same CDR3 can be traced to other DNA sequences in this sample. The CDR3: CASTDRLGAYEQYF. The CDR3, as DNA: TGTGCCAGTACCGATCGACTGGGGGCATACGAGCAGTACTTC. This rearrangement joins TRBV19 to TRBJ2-7; perhaps TRBD1 as D (6 bases). V lost 7 bases, J lost 4 bases, and 17 bases lay in between. The CDR3 is made up of 14 amino acids. CDR1 is LNHDA and CDR2 is SQIVND in the germline V gene (reference sequence).

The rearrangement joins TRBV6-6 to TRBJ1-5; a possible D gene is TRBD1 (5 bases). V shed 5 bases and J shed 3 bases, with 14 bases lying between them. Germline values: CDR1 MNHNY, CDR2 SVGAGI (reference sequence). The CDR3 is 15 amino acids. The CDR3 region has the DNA TGTGCCAGCAGTCCCTCCGACAGTACCAATCAGCCCCAGCATTTT. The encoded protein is CASSPSDSTNQPQHF.

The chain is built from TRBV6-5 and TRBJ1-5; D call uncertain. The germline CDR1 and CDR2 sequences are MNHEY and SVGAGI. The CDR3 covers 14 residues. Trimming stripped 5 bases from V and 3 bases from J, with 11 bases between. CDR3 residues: CASSGTAYNQPQHF. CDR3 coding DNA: TGTGCCAGCAGTGGCACAGCCTACAATCAGCCCCAGCATTTT.

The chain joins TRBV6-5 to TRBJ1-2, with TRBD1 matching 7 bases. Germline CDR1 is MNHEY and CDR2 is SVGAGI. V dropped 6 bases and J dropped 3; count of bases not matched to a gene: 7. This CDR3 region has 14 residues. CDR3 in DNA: TGTGCCAGCAGACCCCAGGGGGAATACTATGGCTACACCTTC. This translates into CASRPQGEYYGYTF.

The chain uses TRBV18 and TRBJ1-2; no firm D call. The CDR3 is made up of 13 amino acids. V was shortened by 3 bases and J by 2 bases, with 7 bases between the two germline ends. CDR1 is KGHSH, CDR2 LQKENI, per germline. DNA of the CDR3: TGTGCCAGCTCACCGAGCGGAAACTATGGCTACACCTTC. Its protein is CASSPSGNYGYTF.

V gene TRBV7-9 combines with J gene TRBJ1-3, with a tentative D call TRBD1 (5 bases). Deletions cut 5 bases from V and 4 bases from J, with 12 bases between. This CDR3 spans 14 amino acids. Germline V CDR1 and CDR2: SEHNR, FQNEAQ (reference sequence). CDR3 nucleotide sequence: TGTGCCAGCAGCCCACAAGGGGTGGGAAACACCATATATTTT. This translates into CASSPQGVGNTIYF. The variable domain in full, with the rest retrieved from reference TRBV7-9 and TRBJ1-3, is DTGVSQNPRHKITKRGQNVTFRCDPISEHNRLYWYRQTLGQGPEFLTYFQNEAQLEKSRLLSDRFSAERPKGSFSTLEIQRTEQGDSAMYLCASSPQGVGNTIYFGEGSWLTVV.

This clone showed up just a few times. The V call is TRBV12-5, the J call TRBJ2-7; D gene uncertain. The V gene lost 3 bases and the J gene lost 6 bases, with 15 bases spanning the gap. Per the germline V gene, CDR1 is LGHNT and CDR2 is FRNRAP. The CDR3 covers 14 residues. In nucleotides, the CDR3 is TGTGCTAGTGGTTTTGGCGGCCATTTAACCGAGCAGTACGTC. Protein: CASGFGGHLTEQYV.

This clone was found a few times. The CDR3 sequence is CASSYGTGGGGYTF. CDR3 coding DNA: TGTGCCAGCAGTTACGGGACAGGGGGCGGCGGCTACACCTTC. The gene calls are TRBV6-5 and TRBJ1-2, with TRBD1 matching over 12 bases. With 2 bases clipped from V and 8 bases from J, the junction kept 3 bases outside the gene matches. The germline CDR1 and CDR2 sequences are MNHEY and SVGAGI. CDR3 length equals 14 residues.

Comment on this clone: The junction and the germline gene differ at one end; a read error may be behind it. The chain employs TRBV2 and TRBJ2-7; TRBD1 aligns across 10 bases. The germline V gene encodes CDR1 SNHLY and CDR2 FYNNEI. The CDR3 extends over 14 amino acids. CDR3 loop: CASREETGGGEQYF. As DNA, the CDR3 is TGTGCCAGCAGAGAAGAGACAGGGGGCGGCGAGCAGTACTTC.

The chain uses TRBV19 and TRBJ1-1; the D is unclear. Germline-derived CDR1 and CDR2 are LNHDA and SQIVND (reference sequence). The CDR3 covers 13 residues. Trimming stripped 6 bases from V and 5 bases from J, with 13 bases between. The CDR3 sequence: CASRLALFTEAFF. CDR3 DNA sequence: TGTGCCAGTAGGCTAGCTCTCTTTACTGAAGCTTTCTTT.

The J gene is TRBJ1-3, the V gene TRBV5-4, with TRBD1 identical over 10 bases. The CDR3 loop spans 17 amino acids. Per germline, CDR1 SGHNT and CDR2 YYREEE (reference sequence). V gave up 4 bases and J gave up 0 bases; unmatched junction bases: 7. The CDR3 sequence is CASSDGDRGSSGNTIYF. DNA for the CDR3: TGTGCCAGCAGCGACGGGGACAGGGGTAGCTCTGGAAACACCATATATTTT.

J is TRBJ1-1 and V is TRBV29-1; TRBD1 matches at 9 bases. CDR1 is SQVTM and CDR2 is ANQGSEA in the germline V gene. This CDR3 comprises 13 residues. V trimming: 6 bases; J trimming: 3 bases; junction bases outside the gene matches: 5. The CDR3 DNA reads TGCAGCGTGGGACAGGGCGGGGACACTGAAGCTTTCTTT. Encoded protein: CSVGQGGDTEAFF.

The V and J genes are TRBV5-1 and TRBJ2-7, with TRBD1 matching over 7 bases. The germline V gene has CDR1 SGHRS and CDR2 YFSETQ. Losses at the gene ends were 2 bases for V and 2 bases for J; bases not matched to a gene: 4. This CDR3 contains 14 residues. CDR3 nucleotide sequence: TGCGCCAGCAGCTTATCGACAGGGCCCTACGAGCAGTACGTC. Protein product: CASSLSTGPYEQYV.

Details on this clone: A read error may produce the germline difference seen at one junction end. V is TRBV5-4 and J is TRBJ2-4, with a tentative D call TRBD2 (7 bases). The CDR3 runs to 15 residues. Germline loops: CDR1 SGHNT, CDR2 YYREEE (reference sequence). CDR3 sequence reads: CASSLVGGQGNSQYF. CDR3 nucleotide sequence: TGTGCCAGCAGCTTGGTCGGGGGGCAGGGAAACAGTCAGTACTTC.

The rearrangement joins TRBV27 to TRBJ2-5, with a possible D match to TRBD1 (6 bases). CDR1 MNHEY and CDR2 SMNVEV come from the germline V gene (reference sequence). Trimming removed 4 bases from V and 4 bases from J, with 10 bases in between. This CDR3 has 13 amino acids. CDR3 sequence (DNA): TGTGCCAGCAGTTGGGGCAGGGGAGAGACCCAGTACTTC. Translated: CASSWGRGETQYF.

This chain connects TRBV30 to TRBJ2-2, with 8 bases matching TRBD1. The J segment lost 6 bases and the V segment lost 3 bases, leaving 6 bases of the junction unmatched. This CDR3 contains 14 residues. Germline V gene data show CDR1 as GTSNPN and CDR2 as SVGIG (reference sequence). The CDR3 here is CAWRTGVGAGELFF. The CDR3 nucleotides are TGTGCCTGGAGGACAGGGGTCGGCGCCGGGGAGCTGTTTTTT.

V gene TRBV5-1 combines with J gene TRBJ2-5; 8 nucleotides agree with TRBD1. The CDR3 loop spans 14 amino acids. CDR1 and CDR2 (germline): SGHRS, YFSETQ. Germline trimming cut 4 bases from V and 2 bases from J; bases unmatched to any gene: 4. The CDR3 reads CASSPDREQETQYF. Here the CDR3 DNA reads TGCGCCAGCAGCCCGGACAGGGAACAAGAGACCCAGTACTTC.

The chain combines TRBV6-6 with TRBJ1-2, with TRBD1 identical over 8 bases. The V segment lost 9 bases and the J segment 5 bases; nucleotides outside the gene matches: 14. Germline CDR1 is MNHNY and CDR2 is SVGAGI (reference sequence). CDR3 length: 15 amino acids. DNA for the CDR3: TGTGCCAGTTCCCGAACCACAGGGGGAAGGTATGGCTACACCTTC. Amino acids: CASSRTTGGRYGYTF.